Included here is one TCR beta chain sequence, with context. This clonotype was seen a handful of times. No cognate antigen has been identified for it. No base-level quality is on record; no much larger clone is a single base apart. These data are taken from a study of immune characterization of retroperitoneal liposarcoma (dated by TCRdb to about 2019). The CDR3 goes from the cysteine to the phenylalanine over 15 residues. Only the CDR3 portion is preserved as DNA: 45 bases, with reading frame beginning at the first base. From a lookup of the germline V gene (reference sequence), CDR1 and CDR2 are MNHNY and SVGAGI. Ends trimmed: V by 7 bases, J by 5 bases; bases unmatched to a gene: 8. The protocol used for the library was PCR. TCRdb records NextSeq 500 as the sequencer. TCRdb's own reprocessing of the public reads used fastp at Q25 and MiXCR and kept productive beta chains. CDR3 protein sequences are deduplicated, and each keeps its most common genes and DNA. This sample is represented by approximately 11,000 distinct CDR3 sequences; roughly 22% of them were singletons. The ten biggest clones cover around 8.9% of the sample.

This receptor was taken from a female donor with retroperitoneal liposarcoma. This sequence uses TRBV6-6 and TRBJ2-1, with TRBD2 identical over 10 junction bases. Material: blood. The nucleotide sequence reads as follows: TGTGCCAGCACCGTAAGACTAGCGGGTAACAATGAGCAGTTCTTC. Its translation reads: CASTVRLAGNNEQFF.